This record concerns one TCR beta chain sequence. Its antigen is unknown. This record comes from a study of T cell repertoires in cytomegalovirus infection. Study-level findings and limits: CMV-specific HLA-C-restricted TCR beta clonotypes dominated the ex vivo response.

TCRdb ran MiXCR on the reads and lists one entry per CDR3 protein. The sample contains 150,000 to 200,000 distinct CDR3 sequences, 28% of which appear only once. The V and J ends lost 1 base and 1 base, in that order; junction bases with no gene match: 7. CDR1 is MNHEY, CDR2 SMNVEV, per germline (reference sequence). The CDR3 spans 17 residues. The J gene is TRBJ1-1, the V gene TRBV27; TRBD1 matches 9 bases. This TCR derives from a human donor in good health (CMV status not recorded). Some clones in this sample may be carry-over from other donors' samples. Sample: PBMCs. CDR3 amino acids: CASSLYRDRERNTEAFF. CDR3 bases: TGTGCCAGCAGTTTATATCGGGACAGGGAAAGGAACACTGAAGCTTTCTTT.